The rows below give T cell receptor beta chains drawn from one sample of a study of cytomegalovirus exposure and HLA in healthy donors. Generated by immunoSEQ multiplex PCR, the TCRdb table keeps only in-frame clones and is missing some. The repertoire consists of a few hundred thousand clones, with 88% occurring once and the leading ten covering approximately 2.9%. Sequencing was done on a sample of PBMCs. These receptors were taken from a woman between 18 and 29 years old in good health and CMV-seronegative. The CDR3 runs from the conserved cysteine through the conserved F or W. The order of the fields is D gene, clone size, V gene, J gene, CDR3 DNA, CDR3 protein. A D gene is named only where the DNA matches it firmly. Only part of the rows carry a size: once, few, many, or a class if the clone is expanded.

TRBD1,once,TRBV7-9,TRBJ2-5,TGTGCCAGCAGCCGTACAGGGGGATCAGTCTACCAAGAGACCCAGTACTTC,CASSRTGGSVYQETQYF
TRBD1,NA,TRBV27,TRBJ1-4,TGTGCCAGCAGTTTACTGGGGACAGCCGCAACTAATGAAAAACTGTTTTTT,CASSLLGTAATNEKLFF
NA,NA,TRBV7-8,TRBJ2-5,TGTGCCAGCAGCAACCTACTGGACAGACAAGAGACCCAGTACTTC,CASSNLLDRQETQYF
TRBD2,NA,TRBV5-1,TRBJ2-5,TGCGCCAGCAGCTCAAGCCCGACTAGCGGGCAAGAGACCCAGTACTTC,CASSSSPTSGQETQYF
TRBD1,NA,TRBV7-9,TRBJ1-4,TGTGCCAGCAGCGTTACAGGGGGGTCCCATGAAAAACTGTTTTTT,CASSVTGGSHEKLFF
NA,NA,TRBV6-1,TRBJ2-1,TGTGCCAGCAGTGAGGACAGCGGCTACAATGAGCAGTTCTTC,CASSEDSGYNEQFF
TRBD2,NA,TRBV11-1,TRBJ2-5,TGTGCCAGCAGCATTAGCGGGAGGGCCTTTGAGACCCAGTACTTC,CASSISGRAFETQYF
TRBD1,NA,TRBV29-1,TRBJ1-2,TGCAGCTCCACCCTGGGGACAGGGAACTATGGCTACACCTTC,CSSTLGTGNYGYTF
TRBD1,NA,TRBV19,TRBJ1-5,TGTGCCAGTAGGACAGGGGGCGAGGGGGTAGCCCAGCATTTT,CASRTGGEGVAQHF
NA,NA,TRBV30,TRBJ2-3,TGTGCCTGGAGTACGGGACTCGGCGAACCGTATTTT,CAWSTGLGEPYF
NA,NA,TRBV28,TRBJ1-1,TGTGCCAGCACCTCGATCGGGAGCTTGAACACTGAAGCTTTCTTT,CASTSIGSLNTEAFF
TRBD2,NA,TRBV4-2,TRBJ2-7,TGTGCCAGCAGCCAAGATCTAGCGGGAGCGAGGTACGAGCAGTACTTC,CASSQDLAGARYEQYF
NA,NA,TRBV28,TRBJ2-1,TGTGCCAGCAGTTCAGGTCAGGGTAAAAATGAGCAGTTCTTC,CASSSGQGKNEQFF
TRBD1,NA,TRBV11-2,TRBJ2-3,TGTGCCAGCAGCTCGACAGGGCTCACAGATACGCAGTATTTT,CASSSTGLTDTQYF
NA,NA,TRBV9,TRBJ1-3,TGTGCCAGCAGCGCTACAACAGAAGAGGGAAACACCATATATTTT,CASSATTEEGNTIYF
TRBD2,NA,TRBV5-1,TRBJ2-1,TGCGCCAGCAGCTTGGTTGCGGGAGAAAGCTACAATGAGCAGTTCTTC,CASSLVAGESYNEQFF
NA,NA,TRBV28,TRBJ1-3,TGTGCCAGCAGTTCCTCGGCGGACACCATATATTTT,CASSSSADTIYF
NA,NA,TRBV7-8,TRBJ2-7,TGTGCCAGCAGCTTATTTATCGTGCGGGATACCTACTACGAGCAGTACTTC,CASSLFIVRDTYYEQYF
TRBD2,NA,TRBV9,TRBJ2-1,TGTGCCAGCAGCGTAGGAGCGGGAGACATCCAGTTCTTC,CASSVGAGDIQFF
TRBD2,few,TRBV2,TRBJ2-7,TGTGCCAGTCTTAGCGGGAGAACGGACGAGCAGTACTTC,CASLSGRTDEQYF
NA,NA,TRBV11-2,TRBJ2-7,TGTGCCAGCAGCTTCCCGGAGTACGAGCAGTACTTC,CASSFPEYEQYF
TRBD1,NA,TRBV19,TRBJ1-1,TGTGCCAGTATTCCCGGGACAGGGGCGACTGAAGCTTTCTTT,CASIPGTGATEAFF
TRBD2,NA,TRBV6-4,TRBJ2-1,TGTGCCAGCAGCCGACTAGCGTTTCTCGGGCAGTTCTTC,CASSRLAFLGQFF
TRBD1,NA,TRBV6-1,TRBJ2-1,TGTGCCAGCAGCTTGGACAGGGGGCTCCACAATGAGCAGTTCTTC,CASSLDRGLHNEQFF
NA,NA,TRBV11-2,TRBJ2-7,TGTGCCAGCAGCCAAAAAAGGGGGTACGAGCAGTACTTC,CASSQKRGYEQYF
NA,NA,TRBV6-5,TRBJ1-2,TGTGCCAGCAAGACGGAGCGGGAGGGCTACACCTTC,CASKTEREGYTF
NA,once,TRBV29-1,TRBJ2-5,TGCAGCTCTGGACTGGGCCAATGGGAGACCCAGTACTTC,CSSGLGQWETQYF
NA,once,TRBV5-1,TRBJ2-1,TGCGCCAGCAGCTTGGTCATAGGGGATGAGCAGTTCTTC,CASSLVIGDEQFF
TRBD2,NA,TRBV27,TRBJ2-3,TGTGCCAGCAGTTTGGCGGGAGTTGGCGCAGATACGCAGTATTTT,CASSLAGVGADTQYF
TRBD2,NA,TRBV5-8,TRBJ2-5,TGTGCCAGCAGCTTGTTAGCGGGAGTCGGGGTTGAGACCCAGTACTTC,CASSLLAGVGVETQYF
NA,NA,TRBV28,TRBJ1-2,TGTGCCAGCAGTTTGTCTGGTTTGGGCCGACCCTATGGCTACACCTTC,CASSLSGLGRPYGYTF
NA,few,TRBV30,TRBJ1-5,TGTGCCTGGAGTTCAGGGGTTCAGCCCCAGCATTTT,CAWSSGVQPQHF
NA,once,TRBV28,TRBJ1-1,TGTGCCAGCACCCCGGGGGGGAACACTGAAGCTTTCTTT,CASTPGGNTEAFF
NA,NA,TRBV28,TRBJ1-1,TGTGCCAGCAGTTTGGTAAGGGGTGGTACTGAAGCTTTCTTT,CASSLVRGGTEAFF
TRBD2,NA,TRBV15,TRBJ2-5,TGTGCCACCAGCACCTCGCGGGAGCCAGGGCGAGAGACCCAGTACTTC,CATSTSREPGRETQYF
TRBD2,once,TRBV4-2,TRBJ2-5,TGTGCCAGCAGCCAAGTGCCTAGCGGGTCAGAGACCCAGTACTTC,CASSQVPSGSETQYF
TRBD2,NA,TRBV19,TRBJ2-7,TGTGCCAGTAGTATAGATCCAGCGGGAGCTTCCTACGAGCAGTACTTC,CASSIDPAGASYEQYF
NA,NA,TRBV30,TRBJ1-3,TGTGCCTGGAGTACCGGGAGACTTGGAAACACCATATATTTT,CAWSTGRLGNTIYF
TRBD2,NA,TRBV10-3,TRBJ2-3,TGTGCCATAGCGGGAAACGGACCAGATACGCAGTATTTT,CAIAGNGPDTQYF
TRBD1,NA,TRBV10-2,TRBJ2-3,TGCGCCAGCAGTGCCGTCCTCCGGGACAGTAACACAGATACGCAGTATTTT,CASSAVLRDSNTDTQYF
TRBD2,NA,TRBV4-1,TRBJ2-7,TGCGCCAGCAGCCAAGACAGGACTAGCGGGACTTCCTACGAGCAGTACTTC,CASSQDRTSGTSYEQYF
NA,NA,TRBV5-1,TRBJ2-3,TGCGCCAGCAGCTTGGCGAGGAAAAACACAGATACGCAGTATTTT,CASSLARKNTDTQYF
NA,NA,TRBV27,TRBJ1-1,TGTGCCAGCAGTTTATGGTTGCCAGAAAGGAGGAACACTGAAGCTTTCTTT,CASSLWLPERRNTEAFF
NA,NA,TRBV2,TRBJ2-3,TGTGCCAGCAGTACGGGGACAGATACGCAGTATTTT,CASSTGTDTQYF
TRBD2,NA,TRBV28,TRBJ2-2,TGTGCCAGCAGTTCCCCGGGAGGCACCGGGGAGCTGTTTTTT,CASSSPGGTGELFF
NA,NA,TRBV4-1,TRBJ2-1,TGCGCCAGCAGCCAAGAACCCCTCGGCGGATCCTACAATGAGCAGTTCTTC,CASSQEPLGGSYNEQFF
TRBD2,NA,TRBV5-1,TRBJ2-7,TGCGCCAGCAGCCCCCCGACGGGAGGACGTGGCGAGCAGTACTTC,CASSPPTGGRGEQYF
TRBD2,NA,TRBV27,TRBJ2-7,TGTGCCAGCAGTTCCCGGACTAGCGCTAACTCCTACGAGCAGTACTTC,CASSSRTSANSYEQYF
NA,NA,TRBV9,TRBJ2-1,TGTGCCAGCAGCGTTTGGCAGGGGATAATGAATGAGCAGTTCTTC,CASSVWQGIMNEQFF
NA,NA,TRBV9,TRBJ2-3,TGTGCCAGCACCCGAAAGCACACAGATACGCAGTATTTT,CASTRKHTDTQYF
TRBD2,NA,TRBV28,TRBJ2-2,TGTGCCAGCACCTCGCCATGGACTAGCGCCACTGCGACCGGGGAGCTGTTTTTT,CASTSPWTSATATGELFF
NA,once,TRBV30,TRBJ1-1,TGTGCCTGGAGTGGGGCAGCCTCGAACACTGAAGCTTTCTTT,CAWSGAASNTEAFF
TRBD1,NA,TRBV19,TRBJ1-1,TGTGCCAGTAGTATGACAGGGGGCTATGAAGCTTTCTTT,CASSMTGGYEAFF
TRBD2,NA,TRBV2,TRBJ2-1,TGTGCCAGCAGTGGGACTAGCGGGGGAAGCTCCTACAATGAGCAGTTCTTC,CASSGTSGGSSYNEQFF
TRBD2,NA,TRBV2,TRBJ2-5,TGTGCCAGCAGTGATTTACTAGCGAGACAAGAGACCCAGTACTTC,CASSDLLARQETQYF